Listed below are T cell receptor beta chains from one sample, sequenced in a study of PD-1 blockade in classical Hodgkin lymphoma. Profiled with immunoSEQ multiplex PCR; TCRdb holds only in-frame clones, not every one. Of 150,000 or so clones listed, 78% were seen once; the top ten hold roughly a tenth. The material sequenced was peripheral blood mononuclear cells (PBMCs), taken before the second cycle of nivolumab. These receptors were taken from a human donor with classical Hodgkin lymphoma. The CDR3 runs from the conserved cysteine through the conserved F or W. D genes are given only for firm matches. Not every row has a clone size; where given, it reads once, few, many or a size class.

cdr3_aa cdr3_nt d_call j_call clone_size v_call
CASSLSAGGLVETQYF TGTGCCAGCAGCTTATCTGCAGGGGGCTTGGTTGAGACCCAGTACTTC TRBD1 TRBJ2-5 NA TRBV7-2
CASRSLTGSSVGGPSSYNEQFF TGTGCCAGCAGATCTTTGACAGGGTCATCGGTTGGGGGACCAAGCTCCTACAATGAGCAGTTCTTC TRBD1 TRBJ2-1 NA TRBV2
CSVASGTGLSSYEQYF TGCAGCGTTGCCTCCGGGACAGGTCTAAGCTCCTACGAGCAGTACTTC TRBD1 TRBJ2-7 NA TRBV29-1
CASGHFVSYEQYF TGCGCCAGCGGCCACTTCGTCTCCTACGAGCAGTACTTC NA TRBJ2-7 NA TRBV23-1
CASSIERTGSNQPQHF TGTGCCAGTAGTATAGAACGGACGGGAAGCAATCAGCCCCAGCATTTT NA TRBJ1-5 NA TRBV19
CASSYSHAGNTIYF TGTGCCAGCAGTTACTCGCATGCTGGAAACACCATATATTTT NA TRBJ1-3 NA TRBV6-5
CASSASSGQGRGYTF TGTGCCAGCAGCGCATCCTCGGGACAGGGCCGTGGCTACACCTTC TRBD1 TRBJ1-2 NA TRBV7-2
CASSQDQADFYEQYF TGCGCCAGCAGCCAAGATCAAGCGGATTTTTACGAGCAGTACTTC NA TRBJ2-7 NA TRBV4-1
CASRGTGAQPQHF TGTGCCAGCAGAGGGACAGGAGCTCAGCCCCAGCATTTT TRBD1 TRBJ1-5 NA TRBV2
CASSVVGRYTDTQYF TGTGCCAGCAGCGTAGTGGGCAGATACACAGATACGCAGTATTTT NA TRBJ2-3 NA TRBV9
CASSPGAAETQYF TGTGCCAGCAGCCCGGGGGCGGCAGAGACCCAGTACTTC NA TRBJ2-5 NA TRBV11-3
CASSRHRVNQPQHF TGTGCCAGCAGTCGGCACAGGGTTAATCAGCCCCAGCATTTT NA TRBJ1-5 few TRBV6-5
CASSRAQGPKNIQYF TGTGCCAGCAGCAGAGCACAGGGCCCCAAAAACATTCAGTACTTC NA TRBJ2-4 NA TRBV5-4
CASSFGGGDTDTQYF TGTGCCAGCAGCTTCGGCGGGGGGGACACAGATACGCAGTATTTT TRBD2 TRBJ2-3 NA TRBV5-4
CASSPRTGDEQYF TGTGCCAGCTCACCACGGACAGGGGACGAGCAGTACTTC TRBD1 TRBJ2-7 NA TRBV18
CASSWGGKEETQYF TGTGCCAGCAGCTGGGGCGGGAAGGAGGAGACCCAGTACTTC NA TRBJ2-5 NA TRBV5-4
CAIWGGAGVSLSNYGYTF TGTGCCATCTGGGGGGGGGCAGGAGTGAGTCTATCCAACTATGGCTACACCTTC NA TRBJ1-2 NA TRBV10-3
CASSGSGRTYSNQPQHF TGTGCCAGCAGTGGGTCGGGCAGAACTTATAGCAATCAGCCCCAGCATTTT NA TRBJ1-5 NA TRBV2
CASSLEPRDRYEQYF TGCGCCAGCAGCTTGGAACCCCGGGACAGATACGAGCAGTACTTC TRBD1 TRBJ2-7 NA TRBV5-1
CASSILAGETQYF TGTGCCAGTAGTATCCTGGCCGGGGAGACCCAGTACTTC NA TRBJ2-5 NA TRBV19
CASTNQGTEAFF TGTGCCAGCACCAACCAGGGGACTGAAGCTTTCTTT NA TRBJ1-1 NA TRBV5-6
CAIPKRLALYNEQFF TGCGCCATTCCCAAAAGACTAGCCCTCTACAATGAGCAGTTCTTC TRBD2 TRBJ2-1 NA TRBV23-1
CASSDRGRNEQYF TGTGCCAGCAGTGACAGGGGGCGAAACGAGCAGTACTTC TRBD1 TRBJ2-7 NA TRBV2
CASSLATRPSGRQETQYF TGTGCCAGCAGCTTAGCCACCCGCCCTAGCGGGCGTCAAGAGACCCAGTACTTC TRBD2 TRBJ2-5 NA TRBV7-9
CASSPRVIRSGNTIYF TGTGCCAGCTCACCCCGGGTAATTCGCTCTGGAAACACCATATATTTT NA TRBJ1-3 NA TRBV18
CASNRLRANSYEQYF TGTGCCAGCAACCGCCTCCGGGCTAACTCCTACGAGCAGTACTTC NA TRBJ2-7 NA TRBV6-5
CASSPGQHNQPQHF TGTGCCAGCTCACCTGGACAGCACAATCAGCCCCAGCATTTT NA TRBJ1-5 NA TRBV18
CASSPDRNYGYTF TGTGCCAGCAGCCCTGACAGGAATTATGGCTACACCTTC NA TRBJ1-2 many TRBV5-6
CASSINRDSGYGYTF TGTGCCAGTAGTATAAATCGGGACAGTGGCTATGGCTACACCTTC TRBD1 TRBJ1-2 NA TRBV19